These 11 T cell receptor beta chains were all obtained from the same sample, sequenced in a study of T cell changes during pregnancy in multiple sclerosis. Only in-frame clones appear in the TCRdb table, and some are missing; sequencing was by immunoSEQ multiplex PCR. This sample has tens of thousands of clones, with 91% found just once. This material consisted of peripheral blood, taken in the third trimester of pregnancy. All receptors derive from a female donor in good health, enrolled as a control in a pregnancy study.

The rearrangement uses TRBV7-7 and TRBJ2-2; D might be TRBD2 (6 bases). V was clipped by 1 base and J by 4 bases, with 13 bases between them. Per germline, CDR1 SSHAT and CDR2 FNYEAQ (reference sequence). The CDR3 runs 16 residues. DNA for the CDR3: TGTGCCAGCAGCTTAGTCGGCGGGGTATCCACCGGGGAGCTGTTTTTT. The encoded protein is CASSLVGGVSTGELFF.

CDR3 sequence: CASSLGIGGGQNIQYF. CDR3 coding DNA: TGTGCCAGCAGTCTTGGGATTGGTGGGGGCCAAAACATTCAGTACTTC. V gene TRBV5-8 combines with J gene TRBJ2-4; tentative D call: TRBD1 (6 bases). The CDR3 has 16 amino acids. CDR1 is SGHTS and CDR2 is YDEGEE in the germline V gene. V lost 5 bases and J 5 bases, leaving 20 bases between the germline ends.

The CDR3 nucleotides are TGTGCCAGCTCATCGACAGGGTTGGGCTCCTACAATGAGCAGTTCTTC. Translating gives CASSSTGLGSYNEQFF. This chain connects TRBV18 to TRBJ2-1; 7 nucleotides align to TRBD1. J lost 0 bases, V lost 5 bases, and 7 bases had no gene match. Germline CDR1 reads KGHSH; CDR2 reads LQKENI. The CDR3 consists of 16 residues. The entire variable domain, with the rest obtained from reference TRBV18 and TRBJ2-1, is as follows: NAGVMQNPRHLVRRRGQEARLRCSPMKGHSHVYWYRQLPEEGLKFMVYLQKENIIDESGMPKERFSAEFPKEGPSILRIQQVVRGDSAAYFCASSSTGLGSYNEQFFGPGTRLTVL.

This clone has only one observation. The chain recombines TRBV4-3 with TRBJ1-4, with 7 bases matching TRBD1. This CDR3 region has 16 residues. The germline V gene encodes CDR1 LGHNA and CDR2 YSLEER. V was pared by 1 base and J by 8 bases, with 10 bases of the junction left unmatched. The CDR3 DNA follows: TGCGCCAGCAGCCAAGGGCGGGGAACAGGGGTCGAAAAACTGTTTTTT. It yields the protein CASSQGRGTGVEKLFF.

This sequence joins TRBV7-9 and TRBJ2-7, with 7 bases aligning to TRBD2. V was pared by 1 base and J by 12 bases, with 21 bases of the junction left unmatched. The length of the CDR3 is 17 residues. Germline V CDR1 and CDR2: SEHNR, FQNEAQ (reference sequence). CDR3 in amino acids: CASSLVEASGQDIGRYF. In nucleotides, the CDR3 is TGTGCCAGCAGCTTAGTAGAGGCTAGCGGCCAAGATATCGGACGGTACTTC.

The chain carries TRBV30 and TRBJ1-4; D unresolved. The germline V gene has CDR1 GTSNPN and CDR2 SVGIG (reference sequence). The CDR3 is made up of 14 amino acids. V was trimmed by 2 bases and J by 8 bases, leaving 15 bases between them. CDR3 loop: CAWSREGSREKLFF. CDR3 in DNA: TGTGCCTGGAGTCGGGAGGGTTCGCGGGAAAAACTGTTTTTT.

This rearrangement joins TRBV7-2 to TRBJ2-7, with a weak D call TRBD1 (6 bases). Trimming took 5 bases from V and 0 from J, leaving 11 bases between them. CDR3 length: 14 residues. Germline V gives CDR1 SGHTA, CDR2 FQGNSA. The CDR3, as DNA: TGTGCCAGCAGCCTACAGGGCAGCTCCTACGAGCAGTACTTC. Translated: CASSLQGSSYEQYF.

J is TRBJ2-5 and V is TRBV7-2, with D maybe TRBD2 (5 bases). This CDR3 has 14 residues. V lost 0 bases and J lost 5, with 10 bases in between. The germline V gene has CDR1 SGHTA and CDR2 FQGNSA. The CDR3 loop reads CASSLARARETQYF. In DNA form, the CDR3 reads TGTGCCAGCAGCTTAGCGAGGGCAAGGGAGACCCAGTACTTC.

This chain joins TRBV5-6 and TRBJ2-3; 7 bases agree with TRBD2. CDR1 and CDR2 from the germline V gene are SGHDT and YYEEEE. The length of the CDR3 is 14 residues. V was pared by 4 bases and J by 6 bases, with 8 bases of the junction left unmatched. This chain's CDR3 is CASSRGGRGDTQYF. The CDR3 bases are TGTGCCAGCAGCCGGGGCGGGCGGGGGGATACGCAGTATTTT.

The rearrangement joins TRBV9 to TRBJ1-6; no firm D call. V was cut by 4 bases and J by 0 bases, with 8 bases left in between. The CDR3 length is 15 residues. Germline CDR1 and CDR2: SGDLS and YYNGEE. The CDR3 DNA reads TGTGCCAGCAGCCGTAGTAGCTCCTATAATTCACCCCTCCACTTT. Its translation is CASSRSSSYNSPLHF.

The V gene is TRBV7-2, the J gene TRBJ1-1, with D possibly matching TRBD1 (5 bases). The CDR3 has 14 amino acids. V was clipped by 5 bases and J by 5 bases, with 15 bases between them. CDR1 and CDR2 from the germline V gene are SGHTA and FQGNSA. The CDR3 loop is CASSTRRRGTEAFF. CDR3 sequence (DNA): TGTGCCAGCAGCACCCGACGACGGGGGACTGAAGCTTTCTTT. Complete variable domain (other parts from reference TRBV7-2 and TRBJ1-1): GAGVSQSPSNKVTEKGKDVELRCDPISGHTALYWYRQSLGQGLEFLIYFQGNSAPDKSGLPSDRFSAERTGGSVSTLTIQRTQQEDSAVYLCASSTRRRGTEAFFGQGTRLTVV.